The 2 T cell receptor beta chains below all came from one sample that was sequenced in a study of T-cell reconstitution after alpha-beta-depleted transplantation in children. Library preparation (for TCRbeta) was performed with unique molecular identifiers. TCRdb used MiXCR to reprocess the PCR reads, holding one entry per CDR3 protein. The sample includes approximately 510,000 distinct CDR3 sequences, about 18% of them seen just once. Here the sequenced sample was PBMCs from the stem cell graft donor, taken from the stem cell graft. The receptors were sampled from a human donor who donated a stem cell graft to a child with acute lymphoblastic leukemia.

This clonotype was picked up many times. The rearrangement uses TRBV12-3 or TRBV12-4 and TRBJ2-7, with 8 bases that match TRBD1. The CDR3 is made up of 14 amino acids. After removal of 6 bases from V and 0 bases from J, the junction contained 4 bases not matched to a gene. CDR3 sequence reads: CASSRDRSSYEQYF. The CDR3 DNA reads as TGTGCCAGCAGCCGGGACAGGAGCTCCTACGAGCAGTACTTC.

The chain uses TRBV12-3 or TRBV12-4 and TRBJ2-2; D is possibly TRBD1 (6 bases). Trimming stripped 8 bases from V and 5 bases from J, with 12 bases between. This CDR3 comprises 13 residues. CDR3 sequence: CASDQTGTGELFF. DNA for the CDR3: TGTGCCAGCGACCAAACAGGGACCGGGGAGCTGTTTTTT.